This T cell receptor (beta chain) was identified in a study of blood T cells in healthy people across ages. This clonotype came up a few times. CDR3 length: 14 residues. The V gene end was trimmed by 3 bases and the J gene end by 1 base; junction bases not matched to a gene: 2. Primed by a sample-barcoded 5' primer and a J-beta primer mix, a second PCR proceeded for roughly 7 to 11 cycles. At least 2.5 million CDR3-containing paired-end reads were obtained per sample. TCRdb independently ran MiXCR on the 5' RACE reads; one entry per CDR3 protein. This sample has fewer than 800,000 distinct CDR3 sequences; approximately 25% occur once, and the top ten carry around 9.2%. Per sample, at least 6 micrograms of total RNA were extracted. These data also formed part of another study, on T cells of mothers and their children.

This sequence was found in a boy aged 10-17 years in good health. The specimen sequenced was blood. The V and J genes are TRBV12-3 or TRBV12-4 and TRBJ2-5, with TRBD1 identical over 7 bases. The CDR3 coding sequence is TGTGCCAGCAGTTTCGGACAGGTCCAAGAGACCCAGTACTTC. Its protein is CASSFGQVQETQYF.